The 15 T cell receptor beta chains in this list originate from one sample, sequenced in a study of control samples from healthy donors and cancer patients. Sequencing was performed with immunoSEQ multiplex PCR; in TCRdb, only in-frame clones are kept and a portion is missing. In the table there are fewer than 300,000 clones, almost 85% of which are singletons. The material sequenced was PBMCs. These receptors came from a woman aged 55 to 70 with lung cancer.

The J gene is TRBJ2-2, the V gene TRBV6-6, with 11 bases matching TRBD1. This CDR3 contains 15 residues. Germline V gene lookup returns CDR1 MNHNY and CDR2 SVGAGI (reference sequence). Unmatched junction bases numbered 0, after V lost 0 bases and J lost 6 bases. The CDR3 DNA is TGTGCCAGCAGTTACTCGGGACAGGGGGCCGGGGAGCTGTTTTTT. It translates to CASSYSGQGAGELFF.

This chain connects TRBV4-2 to TRBJ2-5; D remains unclear. V was trimmed by 0 bases and J by 5 bases, leaving 13 bases between them. CDR3 size: 15 residues. Germline CDR1 is LGHNA and CDR2 is YNFKEQ. The CDR3 DNA is TGTGCCAGCAGCCAAGATTTCACTTCCCCTGAGACCCAGTACTTC. Amino acid sequence: CASSQDFTSPETQYF.

This chain connects TRBV10-3 to TRBJ2-3; 9 bases match TRBD2. This CDR3 is 16 amino acids long. Germline CDR1 is ENHRY and CDR2 is SYGVKD. With 7 bases clipped from V and 0 bases from J, the junction kept 8 bases outside the gene matches. CDR3 sequence reads: CAIILTSGSSTDTQYF. In DNA form, the CDR3 reads TGTGCCATCATTTTGACTAGCGGATCTAGCACAGATACGCAGTATTTT.

The chain couples TRBV9 to TRBJ1-3, with D hard to call. The CDR3 is 14 residues long. The V gene lost 0 bases and the J gene lost 11 bases, with 15 bases spanning the gap. Germline V CDR1 and CDR2: SGDLS, YYNGEE. CDR3 protein: CASSVEVGGRAIYF. The CDR3 DNA follows: TGTGCCAGCAGCGTAGAGGTTGGTGGTAGAGCCATATATTTT.

The gene calls are TRBV12-3 or TRBV12-4 and TRBJ2-2; D gene uncertain. The V gene lost 3 bases and the J gene lost 6 bases, with 5 bases spanning the gap. The length of the CDR3 is 12 residues. The CDR3 coding sequence is TGTGCCAGCAGTTTCCAGGCCGGGGAGCTGTTTTTT. Amino acids: CASSFQAGELFF.

This chain links TRBV5-1 with TRBJ1-1; 10 bases align to TRBD1. Germline CDR1 SGHRS, CDR2 YFSETQ. The CDR3 runs 15 residues. The trim removed 4 bases at V and 6 bases at J, leaving 9 bases unmatched. The CDR3 DNA sequence: TGCGCCAGCAGCGCTAATCCGGGACAGGGGTCTGAAGCTTTCTTT. Translation gives CASSANPGQGSEAFF.

This clone has just one count. The rearrangement joins TRBV12-3 or TRBV12-4 to TRBJ2-7; D ambiguous. The CDR3 extends over 13 amino acids. V lost 0 bases, J lost 4 bases, and 7 bases lay in between. The CDR3 DNA reads TGTGCCAGCAGTTTAGCGGTGGGGTACGAGCAGTACTTC. Translated, it gives CASSLAVGYEQYF.

V gene TRBV19 combines with J gene TRBJ1-5; the D gene is possibly TRBD1 (6 bases). The CDR3 is 14 residues long. V was trimmed by 5 bases and J by 4 bases, leaving 12 bases between them. The germline CDR1 and CDR2 sequences are LNHDA and SQIVND (reference sequence). The CDR3 loop reads CASSQGRGNQPQHF. The CDR3 coding sequence is TGTGCCAGTAGTCAGGGGAGAGGTAATCAGCCCCAGCATTTT.

This CDR3 reads CASSTPGQYEKLFF. CDR3 nucleotides: TGTGCCAGCAGTACACCGGGACAGTATGAAAAACTGTTTTTT. The V and J genes are TRBV6-6 and TRBJ1-4; 7 nucleotides agree with TRBD1. There are 14 residues in the CDR3. J was trimmed by 6 bases and V by 5 bases; bases with no gene match: 6. Germline V CDR1 and CDR2: MNHNY, SVGAGI (reference sequence).

The V call is TRBV6-6, the J call TRBJ2-5; D is unclear. V was cut by 8 bases and J by 1 base, with 14 bases left in between. Germline CDR1 is MNHNY and CDR2 is SVGAGI (reference sequence). The CDR3 spans 14 residues. The CDR3 region is CASGKGDTQETQYF. As DNA, the CDR3 is TGTGCCAGCGGTAAGGGCGACACCCAAGAGACCCAGTACTTC.

On this clone: The junction departs from the called germline gene at one end, perhaps through a read error. The chain combines TRBV3-1 (or the pseudogene TRBV3-2) with TRBJ2-7; D is ambiguous. Per the germline V gene, CDR1 is LGHDT and CDR2 is YNNKEL (reference sequence). The CDR3 loop spans 11 amino acids. CDR3 region: CASSQIDTLHF. DNA for the CDR3: TGTGCCAGCAGCCAAATAGACACCCTTCACTTC.

This clone was seen a single time. As DNA, the CDR3 is TGCGCCAGCAGTGAGGGGCCTCGATGGGGCACTGAAGCTTTCTTT. Its translation is CASSEGPRWGTEAFF. The gene calls are TRBV10-2 and TRBJ1-1, with D uncertain. This CDR3 is built from 15 residues. The germline gives CDR1 WSHSY, CDR2 SAAADI. V was shortened by 2 bases and J by 4 bases, with 14 bases between the two germline ends.

The gene calls are TRBV28 and TRBJ2-2; D remains ambiguous. Trimming took off 3 bases at V and 5 bases at J, with 10 bases between the two ends. This CDR3 region has 14 residues. CDR1 and CDR2 (germline): MDHEN, SYDVKM. CDR3 amino acids: CASSLSARTGELFF. The CDR3 region has the DNA TGTGCCAGCAGTTTGTCGGCCCGAACCGGGGAGCTGTTTTTT. Drawing the rest from reference TRBV28 and TRBJ2-2, the complete variable domain is DVKVTQSSRYLVKRTGEKVFLECVQDMDHENMFWYRQDPGLGLRLIYFSYDVKMKEKGDIPEGYSVSREKKERFSLILESASTNQTSMYLCASSLSARTGELFFGEGSRLTVL.

The chain links TRBV5-4 to TRBJ2-3; D is ambiguous. CDR1 SGHNT and CDR2 YYREEE come from the germline V gene (reference sequence). The CDR3 is 12 residues long. V gave up 3 bases and J gave up 2 bases, with 4 bases separating them. Written as DNA, the CDR3 is TGTGCCAGCAGCTATTACACAGATACGCAGTATTTT. Residues: CASSYYTDTQYF.

This clone was counted between two and nine times. The V call is TRBV5-1, the J call TRBJ2-2, with 7 bases that match TRBD1. The CDR3 totals 16 residues. CDR1 and CDR2 (germline): SGHRS, YFSETQ. Trimming cost V 4 bases and J 2 bases; bases outside gene matches: 8. Here the CDR3 DNA reads TGCGCCAGCAGCGGAAGGACAGGACCTAACACCGGGGAGCTGTTTTTT. Translating it yields CASSGRTGPNTGELFF.